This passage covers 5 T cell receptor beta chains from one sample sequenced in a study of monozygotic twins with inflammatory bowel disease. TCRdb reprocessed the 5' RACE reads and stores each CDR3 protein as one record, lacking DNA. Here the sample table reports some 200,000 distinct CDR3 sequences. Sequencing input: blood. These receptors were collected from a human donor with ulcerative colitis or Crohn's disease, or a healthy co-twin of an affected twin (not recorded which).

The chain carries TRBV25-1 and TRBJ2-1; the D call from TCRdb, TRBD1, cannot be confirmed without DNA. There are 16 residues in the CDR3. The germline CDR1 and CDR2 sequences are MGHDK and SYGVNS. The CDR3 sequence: CASSVQTGGQASEQFF.

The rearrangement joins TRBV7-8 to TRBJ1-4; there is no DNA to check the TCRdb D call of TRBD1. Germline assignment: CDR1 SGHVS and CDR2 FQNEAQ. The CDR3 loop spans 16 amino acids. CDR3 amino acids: CASSSDRGIGNEKLFF.

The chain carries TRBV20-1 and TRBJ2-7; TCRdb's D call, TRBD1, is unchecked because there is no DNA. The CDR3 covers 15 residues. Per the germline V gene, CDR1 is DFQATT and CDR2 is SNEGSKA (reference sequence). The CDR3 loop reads CSARDRQGTLYEQYF.

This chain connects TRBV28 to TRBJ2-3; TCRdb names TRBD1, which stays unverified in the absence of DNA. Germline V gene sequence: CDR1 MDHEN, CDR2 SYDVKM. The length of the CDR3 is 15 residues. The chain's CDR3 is CASSSPGGITDTQYF.

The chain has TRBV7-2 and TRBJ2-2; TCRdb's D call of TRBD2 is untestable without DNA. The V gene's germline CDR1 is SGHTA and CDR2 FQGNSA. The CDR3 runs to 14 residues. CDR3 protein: CASSLWGGTGELFF. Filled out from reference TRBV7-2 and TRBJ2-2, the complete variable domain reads GAGVSQSPSNKVTEKGKDVELRCDPISGHTALYWYRQSLGQGLEFLIYFQGNSAPDKSGLPSDRFSAERTGGSVSTLTIQRTQQEDSAVYLCASSLWGGTGELFFGEGSRLTVL.